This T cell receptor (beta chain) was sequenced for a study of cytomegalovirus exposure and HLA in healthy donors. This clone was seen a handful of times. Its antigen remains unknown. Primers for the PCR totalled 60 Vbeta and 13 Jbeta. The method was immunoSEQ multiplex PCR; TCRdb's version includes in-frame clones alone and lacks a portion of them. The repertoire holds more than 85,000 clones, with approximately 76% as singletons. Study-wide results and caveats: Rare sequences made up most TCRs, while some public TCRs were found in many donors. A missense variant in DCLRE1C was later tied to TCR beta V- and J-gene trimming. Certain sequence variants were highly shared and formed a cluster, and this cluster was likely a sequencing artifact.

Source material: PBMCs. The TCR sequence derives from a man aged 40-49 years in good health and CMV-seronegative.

The CDR3 nucleotides are TGTGCCAGCAGTCCCGGACAGCCTGAAGCTTTCTTT. This gives the protein CASSPGQPEAFF. V and J are TRBV28 and TRBJ1-1; tentatively, D is TRBD1 (6 bases). Germline assignment: CDR1 MDHEN and CDR2 SYDVKM. V was pared by 5 bases and J by 6 bases, with 10 bases between. This CDR3 is built from 12 residues.